Listed below are T cell receptor beta chains from one sample, sequenced in a study of type 1 regulatory T cells. Antigens of these TCRs are unknown. In TCRdb, the reads were re-called with MiXCR into one record per CDR3 protein. The sample has roughly 46,000 distinct CDR3 sequences; more than 9% are singletons. The specimen sequenced was cultured non-Tr1 T cells, either the whole culture or a sorted T cell fraction (not recorded which). These receptor sequences come from a human donor in good health. The CDR3 runs from the conserved cysteine through the conserved F or W. Fields, in order: V gene, J gene, CDR3 length, D gene, clone size, CDR3 protein, CDR3 DNA. A D gene is named only where the DNA matches it firmly. A row's size may be missing; if present it is once, few, many or a size class.

V: TRBV10-3; J: TRBJ2-1; length: 14; D: -; size: many; CDR3: CASLGDTRYNEQFF; DNA: TGTGCCTCCTTAGGTGATACACGCTACAATGAGCAGTTCTTC
V: TRBV7-3; J: TRBJ2-5; length: 15; D: -; size: -; CDR3: CASSLGSGTGETQYF; DNA: TGTGCCAGCAGCTTAGGTAGCGGGACAGGAGAGACCCAGTACTTC
V: TRBV13; J: TRBJ2-5; length: 15; D: TRBD1; size: many; CDR3: CASSLAGTAKETQYF; DNA: TGTGCCAGCAGCTTAGCGGGGACAGCCAAAGAGACCCAGTACTTC
V: TRBV10-3; J: TRBJ2-7; length: 12; D: -; size: many; CDR3: CAISGYLYEQYF; DNA: TGTGCCATCAGTGGGTATCTCTACGAGCAGTACTTC
V: TRBV20-1; J: TRBJ2-3; length: 16; D: -; size: many; CDR3: CSATLGGGSLADTQYF; DNA: TGCAGTGCTACCCTTGGGGGCGGGAGTCTCGCAGATACGCAGTATTTT
V: TRBV6-5; J: TRBJ1-4; length: 14; D: -; size: many; CDR3: CASRDGSFNEKLFF; DNA: TGTGCCAGCAGGGATGGCAGTTTTAATGAAAAACTGTTTTTT
V: TRBV5-1; J: TRBJ1-4; length: 17; D: -; size: many; CDR3: CASSLETGFATNEKLFF; DNA: TGCGCCAGCAGCTTGGAAACAGGGTTTGCAACTAATGAAAAACTGTTTTTT
V: TRBV12-3/TRBV12-4; J: TRBJ2-5; length: 12; D: -; size: few; CDR3: CASSKRVETQYF; DNA: TGTGCCAGCAGTAAAAGGGTCGAGACCCAGTACTTC
V: TRBV27; J: TRBJ2-7; length: 17; D: -; size: -; CDR3: CASTPKGGGASVNEQYF; DNA: TGTGCCAGCACTCCTAAAGGGGGTGGGGCTAGCGTTAACGAGCAGTACTTC
V: TRBV5-1; J: TRBJ1-1; length: 13; D: -; size: many; CDR3: CASSRGEDTEAFF; DNA: TGCGCCAGCAGCCGGGGCGAGGACACTGAAGCTTTCTTT
V: TRBV2; J: TRBJ2-2; length: 15; D: -; size: few; CDR3: CASSEATIRAGELFF; DNA: TGTGCCAGCAGTGAAGCGACTATTAGGGCCGGGGAGCTGTTTTTT
V: TRBV5-5; J: TRBJ2-3; length: 15; D: -; size: few; CDR3: CASSMLGGSTDTQYF; DNA: TGTGCCAGCAGCATGTTGGGCGGGAGCACAGATACGCAGTATTTT
V: TRBV29-1; J: TRBJ2-1; length: 14; D: TRBD2; size: -; CDR3: CSVDALAGAVEQFF; DNA: TGCAGCGTTGATGCCCTAGCGGGAGCGGTTGAGCAGTTCTTC
V: TRBV27; J: TRBJ1-5; length: 14; D: -; size: many; CDR3: CASSLKMRNQPQHF; DNA: TGTGCCAGCAGTTTAAAGATGAGGAATCAGCCCCAGCATTTT
V: TRBV6-5; J: TRBJ2-7; length: 14; D: TRBD2; size: many; CDR3: CASSTPGGTYEQYF; DNA: TGTGCCAGCAGTACCCCGGGAGGTACCTACGAGCAGTACTTC
V: TRBV20-1; J: TRBJ1-5; length: 15; D: TRBD1; size: many; CDR3: CSARVNRGGNQPQHF; DNA: TGCAGTGCTAGAGTTAACAGGGGGGGCAATCAGCCCCAGCATTTT
V: TRBV20-1; J: TRBJ2-1; length: 16; D: -; size: few; CDR3: CSARQVEGEIYNEQFF; DNA: TGCAGTGCTAGACAAGTAGAGGGAGAGATATACAATGAGCAGTTCTTC
V: TRBV16; J: TRBJ2-1; length: 12; D: -; size: many; CDR3: CASSQSWNEQFF; DNA: TGTGCCAGCAGCCAATCGTGGAATGAGCAGTTCTTC
V: TRBV2; J: TRBJ2-2; length: 16; D: -; size: -; CDR3: CAGSPGRPLNTGELFF; DNA: TGTGCCGGAAGCCCCGGCAGGCCCCTGAACACCGGGGAGCTGTTTTTT
V: TRBV6-6; J: TRBJ1-1; length: 15; D: TRBD1; size: -; CDR3: CASSYSGQSNTEAFF; DNA: TGTGCCAGCAGTTACTCGGGACAGTCAAACACTGAAGCTTTCTTT
V: TRBV20-1; J: TRBJ2-1; length: 13; D: -; size: -; CDR3: CSASLGSYNEQLF; DNA: TGCAGTGCCTCTTTGGGTTCCTACAATGAGCAGCTCTTC
V: TRBV6-2/TRBV6-3; J: TRBJ1-2; length: 16; D: TRBD1; size: many; CDR3: CASSFATGIVNYGYTF; DNA: TGTGCCAGCAGTTTCGCGACAGGGATCGTCAACTATGGCTACACCTTC
V: TRBV9; J: TRBJ2-2; length: 13; D: -; size: once; CDR3: CASSVVLTGELFF; DNA: TGTGCCAGCAGCGTAGTGTTGACCGGGGAGCTGTTTTTT
V: TRBV29-1; J: TRBJ1-1; length: 13; D: -; size: many; CDR3: CSVDRAEATEAFF; DNA: TGCAGCGTTGACCGAGCCGAGGCCACTGAAGCTTTCTTT
V: TRBV7-9; J: TRBJ2-6; length: 16; D: -; size: many; CDR3: CASSLAQGSGANVLTF; DNA: TGTGCCAGCAGCTTAGCGCAAGGAAGTGGGGCCAACGTCCTGACTTTC
V: TRBV20-1; J: TRBJ1-5; length: 13; D: -; size: many; CDR3: CSARDLGSQPQHF; DNA: TGCAGTGCTAGAGATTTGGGGAGTCAGCCCCAGCATTTT
V: TRBV7-8; J: TRBJ2-7; length: 16; D: TRBD2; size: -; CDR3: CASSLLAGGPQYEQYF; DNA: TGTGCCAGCAGCTTACTAGCGGGAGGTCCCCAATACGAGCAGTACTTC
V: TRBV20-1; J: TRBJ1-5; length: 13; D: TRBD1; size: many; CDR3: CSARETGYQPQHF; DNA: TGCAGTGCTAGAGAGACAGGGTATCAGCCCCAGCATTTT
V: TRBV5-5; J: TRBJ2-1; length: 15; D: -; size: many; CDR3: CASSLRLTPRDEQFF; DNA: TGTGCCAGCAGCTTAAGGCTGACCCCGCGGGATGAGCAGTTCTTC
V: TRBV20-1; J: TRBJ2-2; length: 15; D: TRBD2; size: many; CDR3: CSAEGTSKGTGELFF; DNA: TGCAGTGCAGAGGGGACTAGCAAGGGGACCGGGGAGCTGTTTTTT
V: TRBV19; J: TRBJ1-1; length: 16; D: -; size: -; CDR3: CASSLRLTTRNTEAFF; DNA: TGTGCCAGTAGTCTCCGACTGACAACCCGGAACACTGAAGCTTTCTTT
V: TRBV15; J: TRBJ2-3; length: 16; D: TRBD2; size: many; CDR3: CATSGWTSGRTDTQYF; DNA: TGTGCCACCAGCGGGTGGACTAGCGGGCGGACAGATACGCAGTATTTT
V: TRBV11-2; J: TRBJ2-1; length: 17; D: TRBD2; size: many; CDR3: CASSFLTGGFSYNEQFF; DNA: TGTGCCAGCAGCTTTCTAACGGGAGGATTCTCCTACAATGAGCAGTTCTTC
V: TRBV5-4; J: TRBJ2-1; length: 17; D: TRBD2; size: -; CDR3: CASSLPGLAGDGGEQFF; DNA: TGTGCCAGCAGCTTACCGGGACTAGCGGGAGATGGTGGTGAGCAGTTCTTC
V: TRBV5-1; J: TRBJ1-1; length: 12; D: TRBD1; size: many; CDR3: CASSAGGPEAFF; DNA: TGCGCCAGCAGCGCAGGGGGCCCTGAAGCTTTCTTT
V: TRBV2; J: TRBJ2-7; length: 13; D: -; size: many; CDR3: CASSWQDSYEQYF; DNA: TGTGCCAGCAGTTGGCAGGATTCCTACGAGCAGTACTTC
V: TRBV6-1; J: TRBJ2-3; length: 12; D: -; size: many; CDR3: CASSDRPEPQYF; DNA: TGTGCCAGCAGTGATAGGCCGGAACCCCAGTATTTT
V: TRBV20-1; J: TRBJ1-5; length: 15; D: -; size: many; CDR3: CSAREGGISNQPQHF; DNA: TGCAGTGCTAGAGAGGGGGGCATCAGCAATCAGCCCCAGCATTTT
V: TRBV28; J: TRBJ2-7; length: 14; D: -; size: many; CDR3: CASRSSFSAYEQYF; DNA: TGTGCCAGCAGGTCATCATTTTCTGCCTACGAGCAGTACTTC
V: TRBV28; J: TRBJ2-4; length: 15; D: TRBD1; size: many; CDR3: CASGTGGTAKNIQYF; DNA: TGTGCCAGCGGCACAGGGGGCACAGCCAAAAACATTCAGTACTTC
V: TRBV20-1; J: TRBJ1-5; length: 16; D: -; size: few; CDR3: CSARDSGTRFRQPQHF; DNA: TGCAGTGCTAGAGACAGCGGGACACGATTTCGTCAGCCCCAGCATTTT
V: TRBV28; J: TRBJ2-5; length: 13; D: -; size: -; CDR3: CASSLRSPETQYF; DNA: TGTGCCAGCAGTTTACGCAGCCCGGAGACCCAGTACTTC
V: TRBV7-6; J: TRBJ1-1; length: 12; D: -; size: many; CDR3: CASSGVNTEAFF; DNA: TGTGCCAGCTCAGGGGTGAACACTGAAGCTTTCTTT
V: TRBV27; J: TRBJ1-1; length: 14; D: TRBD1; size: -; CDR3: CASSQGVWVTEAFF; DNA: TGTGCCAGCAGCCAGGGGGTTTGGGTCACTGAAGCTTTCTTT
V: TRBV12-3/TRBV12-4; J: TRBJ2-5; length: 14; D: TRBD2; size: many; CDR3: CASLAGVREETQYF; DNA: TGTGCCAGTCTAGCGGGAGTTAGAGAAGAGACCCAGTACTTC
V: TRBV11-2; J: TRBJ2-1; length: 15; D: TRBD2; size: many; CDR3: CASSWVASGYNEQFF; DNA: TGTGCCAGCAGCTGGGTCGCTAGCGGATACAATGAGCAGTTCTTC
V: TRBV30; J: TRBJ2-7; length: 14; D: TRBD2; size: few; CDR3: CAWSGGGSSYEQYF; DNA: TGTGCCTGGAGTGGTGGCGGGAGCTCCTACGAGCAGTACTTC
V: TRBV5-5; J: TRBJ2-5; length: 13; D: -; size: -; CDR3: CASFMGSRETQYF; DNA: TGTGCCAGCTTTATGGGGAGCAGAGAGACCCAGTACTTC
V: TRBV5-1; J: TRBJ2-5; length: 14; D: -; size: -; CDR3: CASSLWGSGETKYF; DNA: TGCGCCAGCAGCCTGTGGGGGTCGGGAGAGACCAAGTACTTC
V: TRBV27; J: TRBJ1-4; length: 14; D: TRBD1; size: many; CDR3: CASARGQGNEKLFF; DNA: TGTGCCAGCGCTAGGGGACAGGGAAACGAAAAACTGTTTTTT
V: TRBV4-1; J: TRBJ2-7; length: 14; D: -; size: -; CDR3: CASSQMIASHEQYF; DNA: TGCGCCAGCAGCCAAATGATAGCGAGCCACGAGCAGTACTTC
V: TRBV7-3; J: TRBJ1-1; length: 15; D: -; size: few; CDR3: CASSPTGYLNTEAFF; DNA: TGTGCCAGCAGCCCCACAGGATATTTGAACACTGAAGCTTTCTTT
V: TRBV10-3; J: TRBJ2-1; length: 18; D: TRBD1; size: -; CDR3: CAISSHGLRQGEGNEQFF; DNA: TGTGCCATCAGCTCCCATGGACTCCGACAGGGAGAGGGCAATGAGCAGTTCTTC
V: TRBV27; J: TRBJ2-2; length: 14; D: -; size: -; CDR3: CVSSFRAHTGELFF; DNA: TGTGTCAGCAGTTTTAGAGCCCACACCGGGGAGCTGTTTTTT
V: TRBV7-8; J: TRBJ2-3; length: 15; D: -; size: -; CDR3: CASSLLGESTDTQYF; DNA: TGTGCCAGCAGCCTCTTGGGGGAGAGCACAGATACGCAGTATTTT
V: TRBV28; J: TRBJ2-1; length: 12; D: -; size: many; CDR3: CASSSPWDEQFF; DNA: TGTGCCAGCAGTTCCCCTTGGGATGAGCAGTTCTTC